This TCR beta chain was recovered during a study of early T cells in non-severe SARS-CoV-2 infection. Study-wide context: Bulk RNA from unsorted whole blood was sequenced; chains were unpaired.

Study-level findings and limits: Matching with VDJdb favored anti-spike CD8 responses (missing private and CD4 specificities).

For this clonotype: The target antigen is unknown.

The CDR3 totals 14 residues. With 5 bases clipped from V and 7 bases from J, the junction kept 11 bases outside the gene matches. Germline CDR1 reads DFQATT; CDR2 reads SNEGSKA (reference sequence). Researchers tagged individual cDNA molecules with unique molecular identifiers. TCRdb called the 5' RACE reads again in MiXCR, with one record for every CDR3 protein. The sample yields more than 70,000 distinct CDR3 sequences, 9% to 15% seen once. The sequence was collected from an adult who was a healthcare worker with PCR-confirmed SARS-CoV-2 infection or an uninfected control (not recorded which). The chain recombines TRBV20-1 with TRBJ1-5; 7 nucleotides match TRBD1. The sample taken for sequencing was whole blood. CDR3 sequence (DNA): TGCAGTGCTCAGACAGGGACAAGAAGCCAGCCCCAGCATTTT. It translates to CSAQTGTRSQPQHF.